These T cell receptor beta chains were read from a single sample in a study of response to subunit inactivated influenza vaccine. TCRdb ran MiXCR on the RT-PCR reads and lists one entry per CDR3 protein. The table has some 640,000 distinct CDR3 sequences, about 15% seen once. The input for sequencing was PBMCs from blood, taken approximately 15 days before vaccination. The receptors were sampled from a man aged 50-59 years who received an inactivated influenza vaccine. Each CDR3 is given with its conserved first and last residue. A D gene is named only where the DNA matches it firmly. Size is omitted from some rows. Given values are once, few, many or a class for expanded clones.

>.|TRBV21-1|TRBJ1-5|few
CASSKCGDRVRYQPQHF
TGTGCCAGCAGCAAATGCGGGGACAGGGTGCGGTACCAGCCCCAGCATTTT
>.|TRBV4-3|TRBJ2-2|.
CASSQGPRRNTGELFF
TGCGCCAGCAGCCAAGGGCCCCGAAGGAACACCGGGGAGCTGTTTTTT
>.|TRBV2|TRBJ2-2|many
CASTGGPNTGELFF
TGTGCCAGCACGGGGGGCCCGAACACCGGGGAGCTGTTTTTT
>TRBD2|TRBV10-3|TRBJ2-5|few
CATRGSRGDQETQYF
TGTGCCACCCGAGGCTCGCGGGGGGACCAAGAGACCCAGTACTTC
>.|TRBV20-1|TRBJ2-7|few
CSGEGGMAGANEQYF
TGCAGCGGAGAGGGGGGAATGGCGGGAGCGAACGAGCAGTACTTC
>.|TRBV9|TRBJ2-3|few
CASSVESDSRTDTQYF
TGTGCCAGCAGCGTAGAGAGCGACAGTCGCACAGATACGCAGTATTTT
>.|TRBV20-1|TRBJ1-1|.
CSARDPGDPNTEAFF
TGCAGTGCTAGAGATCCAGGGGACCCGAACACTGAAGCTTTCTTT
>TRBD1|TRBV6-1|TRBJ2-1|few
CASSETLRGPYNEQFF
TGTGCCAGCAGTGAAACCCTGAGGGGGCCCTACAATGAGCAGTTCTTC
>.|TRBV6-2/TRBV6-3|TRBJ2-7|many
CASSYSQGNSYEQYF
TGTGCCAGCAGTTACAGCCAGGGGAATTCCTACGAGCAGTACTTC
>TRBD2|TRBV12-3/TRBV12-4|TRBJ2-1|.
CASGTSDFFKVF
TGTGCCAGCGGGACTAGCGATTTCTTTAAGGTCTTC
>.|TRBV29-1|TRBJ2-1|.
CSVAPRNNEQFF
TGCAGCGTTGCGCCTAGGAACAATGAGCAGTTCTTC
>TRBD1|TRBV9|TRBJ1-4|few
CASSVGDRKNEKLFF
TGTGCCAGCAGCGTGGGGGACAGGAAAAATGAAAAACTGTTTTTT
>.|TRBV15|TRBJ1-2|many
CATSRVGENYGYTF
TGTGCCACCAGCAGAGTTGGAGAAAACTATGGCTACACCTTC
>TRBD2|TRBV20-1|TRBJ2-3|few
CSARSGTSGTLPDTQYF
TGCAGTGCTAGATCTGGGACTAGCGGAACCCTCCCAGATACGCAGTATTTT
>TRBD1|TRBV7-2|TRBJ2-5|.
CASSFGQGSLRETQYF
TGTGCCAGCAGCTTCGGACAGGGATCTCTCCGAGAGACCCAGTACTTC
>.|TRBV7-9|TRBJ2-5|.
CASSLWGAPYF
TGTGCCAGCAGCCTTTGGGGAGCGCCCTACTTC
>.|TRBV15|TRBJ1-5|few
CATSRGAYPGQPQHF
TGTGCCACCAGCAGAGGGGCTTACCCGGGGCAGCCCCAGCATTTT
>.|TRBV15|TRBJ2-1|.
CATSRDRKGTNEQFF
TGTGCCACCAGCAGAGATCGGAAAGGGACAAATGAGCAGTTCTTC
>.|TRBV20-1|TRBJ2-1|few
CSARKGEGYNEQFF
TGCAGTGCTAGAAAGGGGGAGGGATACAATGAGCAGTTCTTC
>TRBD2|TRBV20-1|TRBJ2-7|few
CSAIGGGHGSSYEQYF
TGCAGTGCTATCGGGGGGGGGCATGGGAGCTCCTACGAGCAGTACTTC
>TRBD1|TRBV20-1|TRBJ2-2|.
CSARDLGQSNTGELFF
TGCAGTGCTAGAGATCTGGGACAGTCGAACACCGGGGAGCTGTTTTTT
>TRBD2|TRBV4-2|TRBJ2-7|.
CASSQGLAGMTYEQYF
TGTGCCAGCAGCCAAGGTCTAGCGGGAATGACCTACGAGCAGTACTTC
>TRBD1|TRBV5-1|TRBJ2-7|few
CASSLGDRVVTRYEQYF
TGCGCCAGCAGCTTGGGTGACAGGGTGGTGACCCGCTACGAGCAGTACTTC
>.|TRBV27|TRBJ1-5|.
CASSPYSWEGNQPQHF
TGTGCCAGCAGTCCCTATTCGTGGGAGGGCAATCAGCCCCAGCATTTT
>TRBD2|TRBV20-1|TRBJ2-5|.
CSARFPPGLAGGPGETQYF
TGCAGTGCTAGATTCCCCCCGGGACTAGCGGGGGGCCCCGGAGAGACCCAGTACTTC
>TRBD2|TRBV20-1|TRBJ2-3|once
CSARDWLLAGVTDTQYF
TGCAGTGCTAGAGATTGGCTACTAGCGGGGGTTACAGATACGCAGTATTTT
>.|TRBV12-3/TRBV12-4|TRBJ1-4|many
CASSEDSKSTNEKLFF
TGTGCCAGCAGCGAAGACAGCAAATCAACTAATGAAAAACTGTTTTTT
>TRBD2|TRBV28|TRBJ2-2|few
CASSLAGLAGSGELFF
TGTGCCAGCAGTTTAGCGGGACTAGCCGGCTCCGGGGAGCTGTTTTTT
>.|TRBV20-1|TRBJ2-1|few
CSAREGSVNNEQFF
TGCAGTGCTAGAGAGGGTAGCGTAAACAATGAGCAGTTCTTC
>.|TRBV20-1|TRBJ2-2|few
CSARAPVAGGELFF
TGCAGTGCTAGAGCACCTGTTGCGGGTGGGGAGCTGTTTTTT
>TRBD2|TRBV3-1|TRBJ2-7|.
CASSFSGVGEQYF
TGTGCCAGCAGCTTCAGCGGGGTGGGGGAGCAGTACTTC
>.|TRBV27|TRBJ2-7|.
CASSSPGRAGSYEQYF
TGTGCCAGCAGTTCCCCGGGCAGGGCTGGTTCCTACGAGCAGTACTTC
>TRBD1|TRBV7-2|TRBJ2-1|.
CASSPGTGASSYNEQFF
TGTGCCAGCAGCCCGGGGACAGGGGCGAGCTCCTACAATGAGCAGTTCTTC
>.|TRBV7-9|TRBJ1-6|few
CASSRTEHNSPLHF
TGTGCCAGCAGCCGGACAGAACATAATTCACCCCTCCACTTT
>TRBD1|TRBV27|TRBJ1-1|.
CASSFWDRGLEAFF
TGTGCCAGCAGTTTCTGGGACAGGGGTCTTGAAGCTTTCTTT
>.|TRBV6-2/TRBV6-3|TRBJ1-6|few
CASSYNRPRALHF
TGTGCCAGCAGTTACAACCGGCCTCGAGCCCTCCACTTT
>.|TRBV6-5|TRBJ1-5|few
CASSYRERGQPQHF
TGTGCCAGCAGTTACCGGGAAAGGGGTCAGCCCCAGCATTTT
>.|TRBV20-1|TRBJ2-1|.
CSAYRDLRYNEQFF
TGCAGTGCTTACCGGGACCTTCGCTACAATGAGCAGTTCTTC
>.|TRBV5-4|TRBJ2-3|.
CASSSYPGNTDTQYF
TGTGCCAGCAGCTCATACCCAGGGAACACAGATACGCAGTATTTT
>TRBD2|TRBV7-2|TRBJ2-1|many
CASSRTSWGRYNEQFF
TGTGCCAGCAGCCGGACTAGTTGGGGAAGATACAATGAGCAGTTCTTC
>.|TRBV6-2/TRBV6-3|TRBJ2-1|.
CASQRSRNEQFF
TGTGCCAGCCAGCGGAGCCGGAATGAGCAGTTCTTC
>.|TRBV7-9|TRBJ2-7|many
CASSLTTGRLKGEQYF
TGTGCCAGCAGCTTAACGACGGGACGGCTGAAGGGCGAGCAGTACTTC
>TRBD2|TRBV11-2|TRBJ2-1|.
CASSLGLAGGPYYNEQFF
TGTGCCAGCAGCTTAGGACTAGCGGGGGGGCCCTACTACAATGAGCAGTTCTTC
>TRBD2|TRBV10-3|TRBJ2-1|few
CAISALTSGENEQFF
TGTGCCATCAGTGCGTTGACTAGCGGGGAGAATGAGCAGTTCTTC
>.|TRBV9|TRBJ2-7|many
CASSPGGGEQYF
TGTGCCAGCAGCCCAGGAGGGGGAGAGCAGTACTTC
>TRBD1|TRBV4-1|TRBJ2-1|.
CASTLGRTGGYNEQFF
TGCGCCAGCACCCTAGGGCGGACAGGGGGTTACAATGAGCAGTTCTTC
>.|TRBV4-3|TRBJ2-6|.
CASSQDHRRGASGANVLTF
TGCGCCAGCAGCCAAGATCATCGTCGAGGGGCCTCTGGGGCCAACGTCCTGACTTTC
>.|TRBV12-3/TRBV12-4|TRBJ2-5|.
CASSGTGARETQYF
TGTGCCAGCAGTGGGACGGGGGCGAGGGAGACCCAGTACTTC
>TRBD1|TRBV29-1|TRBJ1-1|.
CSVVGTGKATEAFF
TGCAGCGTTGTGGGGACAGGGAAGGCGACTGAAGCTTTCTTT
>.|TRBV7-2|TRBJ2-3|.
CASSRSTGGRDTQYF
TGTGCCAGCAGCCGGTCCACCGGGGGGCGGGATACGCAGTATTTT
>TRBD2|TRBV30|TRBJ2-1|once
CAWSSGGATNEQFF
TGTGCCTGGAGTAGCGGGGGGGCGACGAATGAGCAGTTCTTC
>.|TRBV21-1|TRBJ2-7|once
CASPKTSGQPYEQYF
TGTGCCAGCCCAAAAACGTCAGGACAGCCCTACGAGCAGTACTTC
>.|TRBV28|TRBJ2-7|few
CASSAPGDFDEQYF
TGTGCCAGCAGTGCCCCAGGGGATTTCGACGAGCAGTACTTC
>.|TRBV6-5|TRBJ2-7|.
CASSYSLQNDGQYF
TGTGCCAGCAGTTACAGTCTCCAAAACGACGGGCAGTACTTC
>.|TRBV6-2/TRBV6-3|TRBJ2-2|few
CASSAPGVGELFF
TGTGCCAGCAGTGCACCCGGGGTCGGGGAGCTGTTTTTT